This TCR beta chain was found in a study of cytomegalovirus exposure and HLA in healthy donors (dated by TCRdb to about 2017). About the full investigation: In an earlier analysis of roughly 590 of the donors, 276 Gb of sequence data and 117 million unique TCR beta sequences from roughly 200 million T cells were reported. Class I and class II HLA loci were covered by the typing at four-digit resolution. To study patterns of TCR occurrence, a later analysis re-analyzed previously published TCR beta repertoires from more than 550 donors and added high-resolution HLA genotyping. Every discovery cohort repertoire had been produced on one sequencing platform. The study was designed to test whether signatures of past pathogen exposure could be identified by cataloging public T cell receptors. The study used immunosequencing to profile the T cell repertoires of approximately 650 subjects and linked those repertoires to cytomegalovirus serostatus. Approximately 300 gigabases of sequencing data and around 85 million unique TCR sequences made up an early release that covered over 550 HLA-typed donors. Among around 400 genotyped donors of the cohort, an average of approximately 200,000 unique TCR beta nucleotide sequences was sequenced per donor, of which approximately 19% were non-productive. Donor age, sex, ethnicity and CMV serostatus were compiled alongside the repertoire data. Rather than drawing on any new phenotypic data, the later analysis identified candidate immune exposures from TCR beta sequences and the way those sequences occurred across donors. The study combined high-throughput TCR immunosequencing, statistical association of individual TCRs with disease status, and machine learning to predict cytomegalovirus infection status. In a later genetic analysis, genome-wide SNP genotypes for about 65% of the roughly 670 donors were used, and that subset was treated as a discovery cohort. The genetic ancestry cluster associated with self-reported Caucasian donors included 81% of the roughly 410 genotyped donors. Typing coverage varied by locus: 629-630 donors for A, B, C, DRB1 and DQB1; about 520 for DQA1; nearly 610 for DPA1; some 470 for DPB1. Four or five DR-DQ haplotypes were treated as single units for association and clustering because of strong linkage in the cohort. Along with the roughly 700-subject first cohort, a separate validation cohort of over 90 different subjects was used. In an earlier analysis of roughly 600 of the donors, high-throughput TCR beta sequencing was used to judge whether each TCR beta V gene segment behaved as functional or pseudogenic. The paper's findings and limits, for the study overall: Because counts were too low, 15 or so rarely observed V segments, including chromosome 9 orphons, were excluded from the earlier analysis of some 540 of the donors. A group of highly shared sequence variants was considered likely to be a technical artifact of the sequencing pipeline. In a later analysis, 15,000 to 20,000 TCR beta sequences were associated with specific HLA alleles at a false discovery rate of 0.05. Immune exposure information for the cohort was limited to CMV serostatus. Linkage disequilibrium might explain the correlated functional status among segregating V segments, but an unknown experimental factor could not be excluded. Assigning TCR associations to individual alleles was difficult when HLA alleles, especially DR and DQ, strongly co-occurred. A later genetic analysis associated a missense DCLRE1C variant with V-gene and J-gene trimming of TCR beta chains, and an independent cohort replicated the association. A later analysis found that HLA-associated TCR beta chains were more clonally expanded and had lower generation probabilities than equally common non-associated chains. The cohort was sequenced for TCR beta chains only, and without alpha or paired-chain data the features that could be detected were limited. Most CMV-associated TCR beta chains appeared to be HLA-restricted in a later analysis, and the HLA associations seemed to be driven largely by CMV exposure. Across donors, most TCR sequences were observed very rarely, whereas some public TCRs were present in many individuals. Because some donors lacked HLA typing at each locus, the association tests relied only on the typed subset. A further reported finding was that TCR beta sequences accurately predicted the HLA-A and HLA-B alleles for most subjects in the first cohort. Because the 87-base-pair reads could not distinguish some IMGT-functional V segments, including TRBV6-2 and TRBV6-3, those segments were excluded. Three of the identified cytomegalovirus-associated TCR beta chains were confirmed in vitro to be specific for cytomegalovirus antigens. In a later analysis, TCR association rates were found to vary across HLA loci, with the most associated TCRs seen for DRB1 alleles and the fewest for HLA-C alleles. In both the original and validation cohorts, the classifier was reported to diagnose cytomegalovirus status with high specificity and sensitivity. In an earlier analysis of about 540 of the donors, most TCR beta V segments were observed in productive rearrangements about 90% or about 30% of the time, broadly matching IMGT annotations. A later analysis reported that several top co-occurrence clusters appeared linked to parvovirus B19, influenza, CMV and Epstein-Barr virus. A total of roughly 160 TCR beta chains were listed by the study as associated with cytomegalovirus. It was suggested by the authors that the approach could potentially be generalized to other disease states and immunological phenotypes. The presence/absence analyses assumed that sequencing depth was roughly uniform across donors, and that assumption may not be true. Compared with the 666-donor mean, donors in an Asian-associated ancestry cluster had fewer N-insertions in productive TCRs, according to a later genetic analysis.

The CDR3 goes from the cysteine to the phenylalanine over 14 residues. Only CDR3 DNA remains: 42 bases, in frame from the first base. The library relied on the immunoSEQ multiplex PCR assay. A mixture of 60 forward primers for TCR Vbeta segments and 13 reverse primers for TCR Jbeta segments was used in the multiplex PCR. Amplification of the CDR3 region of rearranged TCR beta genes was performed with a multiplex PCR assay on genomic DNA. On the Illumina HiSeq System, the amplified TCR beta libraries were sequenced as 87-base-pair reads. The paper's data handling went like this. Across the 670 or so repertoires, a later analysis counted 80 million or so unique TCR beta chains, roughly 11 million of which were shared by at least two donors. Raw reads were error-corrected and collapsed into unique sequences by a nearest-neighbor algorithm in which closely related sequences were merged to remove PCR and sequencing errors. Alignment of CDR3 sequences to IMGT reference sequences was used to assign V, D and J gene segments. Each retained sequence needed at least a six-nucleotide match to both a V gene segment and a J gene segment. Rearrangements were classified as productive when the CDR3 lacked stop codons and remained in frame with V and J, and all other rearrangements were classified as non-productive. Following IMGT convention, CDR3 was defined as the stretch from the second conserved V-encoded cysteine up to the conserved J-encoded phenylalanine. Sequences without an unambiguous match to a single V gene segment were excluded from the earlier analysis of 587 of the donors. An earlier analysis of a few hundred of the donors called V segments functional above 56.7% productive rearrangements and segregating when the between-donor standard deviation exceeded 5%. A statistical classification framework was developed to diagnose cytomegalovirus status using the catalog of TCR beta chain sequences. V and J gene assignment, in a later analysis, came from comparing TCR nucleotide sequences with IMGT/GENE-DB human TR gene sequences. In a later analysis, CDR3 sequences and most-parsimonious VDJ recombination scenarios were assigned using the TCRdist pipeline. In a later analysis, each TCR beta chain was defined by its CDR3 amino acid sequence together with its V-gene family, and reads without a unique V-gene family were excluded. To address suspected cross-contamination and a sequencing artifact, a later analysis removed a few hundred highly shared, low-generation-probability nucleotide sequences. A later analysis calculated a clonal expansion index for each public chain from normalized within-repertoire ranks of inferred template counts. A later analysis computed generation probabilities with a VDJ recombination model fitted to out-of-frame rearrangements, and checked the results against IGoR. A later analysis scored TCR-TCR, TCR-HLA and TCR-CMV co-occurrence with hypergeometric tests, applying a repertoire-size bias correction to TCR pairs. To estimate false discovery rates, a later analysis permuted the HLA or CMV assignments 20 times. In a later analysis, co-occurring TCRs were grouped with DBSCAN, and TCRdist sequence similarity was added when clustering was performed within HLA-allele-positive subsets. Repertoires with fewer than 30,000 or more than 120,000 public chains, plus five repertoires with anomalous nucleotide sharing, were excluded from co-occurrence clustering. TCRdb retrieved this table from immuneACCESS and kept in-frame rearrangements only. Not all clones are present; in checked studies, unresolved V genes account for under half, and no reason is known for the remainder. V, J and clone size are those of that table, while D and trimming were read from the DNA. This sample gives some 150,000 clones in total; under 80% of them show up just once. The leading ten clones occupy 4.3% of the sample.

In total, more than 500 healthy bone marrow donors made up the cohort. Cohort members were all nominally healthy when sampled, although unrecorded immune exposures were likely present. The donor was CMV seropositive and was included in the group of 250 to 300 seropositive cohort members. Each donor provided a peripheral blood sample, and peripheral blood mononuclear cells were used for TCR beta sequencing. Genomic DNA was extracted from the blood cell samples with the Qiagen DNeasy Blood Extraction Kit. Note on this clone: The antigen this receptor binds is unknown. Base qualities are not provided; no much larger clone lies one nucleotide away.

This chain joins TRBV1 to TRBJ1-1; TRBD1 is taken as the D call from the table, unchecked against the DNA. TRBV1 is a pseudogene locus. What was sequenced was PBMCs. The receptor comes from a young man in good health and CMV-seropositive. The CDR3 reads as follows: CTSSQGQGWTEAFF. The DNA sequence is given as TGCACCAGCAGCCAAGGACAGGGTTGGACTGAAGCTTTCTTT.